The 10 T cell receptor beta chains listed next were all sequenced from one sample in a study of response to subunit inactivated influenza vaccine. TCRdb processed the RT-PCR reads anew with MiXCR; each CDR3 protein has one entry. The sample gives about 780,000 distinct CDR3 sequences, 18% of which show up once; approximately 10% is in the top ten. This material consisted of PBMCs from blood, taken 4 to 6 days after vaccination. These TCRs come from a man over 45 who received an inactivated influenza vaccine.

J is TRBJ2-1 and V is TRBV28; TRBD1 might be the D (5 bases). The germline V gene encodes CDR1 MDHEN and CDR2 SYDVKM. CDR3 length: 15 amino acids. Trimming pared 5 bases from V and 2 bases from J, leaving 13 bases between. The CDR3 DNA reads as TGTGCCAGCAGTGGCTACTTGGACACCTACAATGAGCAGTTCTTC. Its protein product is CASSGYLDTYNEQFF. Variable domain in full (rest from reference TRBV28 and TRBJ2-1): DVKVTQSSRYLVKRTGEKVFLECVQDMDHENMFWYRQDPGLGLRLIYFSYDVKMKEKGDIPEGYSVSREKKERFSLILESASTNQTSMYLCASSGYLDTYNEQFFGPGTRLTVL.

The chain couples TRBV7-2 to TRBJ1-1; no clear D. Trimming stripped 0 bases from V and 0 bases from J, with 8 bases between. The CDR3 length is 15 residues. Germline V CDR1 and CDR2: SGHTA, FQGNSA. As DNA, the CDR3 is TGTGCCAGCAGCTTAGCTTCTGGGATGAACACTGAAGCTTTCTTT. Translating it yields CASSLASGMNTEAFF.

The rearrangement uses TRBV6-2 or TRBV6-3 and TRBJ2-7, with D perhaps TRBD2 (5 bases). Germline V lookup: CDR1 MNHEY, CDR2 SVGEGT. V was clipped by 7 bases and J by 6 bases, with 10 bases between them. This CDR3 spans 11 amino acids. The CDR3 sequence: CASTDFREQYF. CDR3 DNA sequence: TGTGCCAGCACGGACTTTCGCGAGCAGTACTTC.

This clonotype was seen a handful of times. V is TRBV6-1 and J is TRBJ2-1; unclear D gene. The V and J ends lost 2 bases and 4 bases respectively, with 3 bases between them. The CDR3 runs 12 residues. The V gene's germline CDR1 is MNHNS and CDR2 SASEGT. The CDR3 DNA reads TGTGCCAGCAGTGAATTATACAATGAGCAGTTCTTC. As protein: CASSELYNEQFF.

This clonotype has more than one count but fewer than ten. The chain uses TRBV6-5 and TRBJ2-7; 8 bases agree with TRBD1. The CDR3 has 16 residues. V shed 2 bases and J 7 bases; nucleotides not matched to a gene: 13. Germline values: CDR1 MNHEY, CDR2 SVGAGI. The CDR3 spells CASSYPGGQGAREQYF. In nucleotides, the CDR3 is TGTGCCAGCAGTTACCCGGGCGGTCAGGGGGCGAGAGAGCAGTACTTC.

V usage is TRBV5-1 and J usage is TRBJ1-1; D might be TRBD1 (6 bases). Germline V gene data show CDR1 as SGHRS and CDR2 as YFSETQ. The CDR3 loop spans 18 amino acids. Deletions cut 0 bases from V and 6 bases from J, with 24 bases between. The CDR3 reads CASSLGVGQGGGQAEAFF. As DNA, the CDR3 is TGCGCCAGCAGCTTGGGTGTGGGCCAGGGCGGGGGCCAAGCTGAAGCTTTCTTT.

The V and J genes are TRBV6-5 and TRBJ2-1; D possibly corresponds to TRBD2 (6 bases). Germline CDR1 and CDR2: MNHEY and SVGAGI. This CDR3 contains 18 residues. Trimming took off 6 bases at V and 0 bases at J, with 21 bases between the two ends. CDR3: CASSYAPGTFRSYNEQFF. Written as DNA, the CDR3 is TGTGCCAGCAGCTATGCCCCCGGGACTTTCCGCTCCTACAATGAGCAGTTCTTC.

This clonotype occurred many times. The V and J genes are TRBV29-1 and TRBJ2-1; D is possibly TRBD1 (5 bases). The V end lost 5 bases, the J end lost 5 bases, and 16 bases lay between the germline ends. The CDR3 consists of 14 residues. Per germline, CDR1 SQVTM and CDR2 ANQGSEA. DNA for the CDR3: TGCAGCGTTCCCAGGGCGTCCTCTCACAATGAGCAGTTCTTC. Protein sequence: CSVPRASSHNEQFF.

The gene calls are TRBV10-3 and TRBJ1-1; a possible D gene is TRBD1 (5 bases). V shed 7 bases and J shed 0 bases, with 18 bases lying between them. The CDR3 runs 16 residues. Germline CDR1 and CDR2: ENHRY and SYGVKD. The CDR3 loop reads CAITERGVGMNTEAFF. CDR3 in DNA: TGTGCCATCACAGAACGGGGGGTCGGCATGAACACTGAAGCTTTCTTT.

This clonotype turned up a few times. The chain carries TRBV24-1 and TRBJ2-7; TRBD1 matches 10 bases. Per germline, CDR1 KGHDR and CDR2 SFDVKD. This CDR3 has 15 amino acids. The V and J ends lost 4 bases and 5 bases, in that order; junction bases with no gene match: 7. In nucleotides, the CDR3 is TGTGCCACCAGTGAGACGGGACAGGGGAGAAACGAGCAGTACTTC. Translating it yields CATSETGQGRNEQYF.